These T cell receptor beta chains were read from a single sample in a study of CD8 T cells in ankylosing spondylitis. One entry per CDR3 protein results from TCRdb running MiXCR on the 5' RACE reads. Of about 9,700 distinct CDR3 sequences detected, 5% to 6.5% appear once; the ten largest clones hold about 42%. The sample was blood, either unsorted or a sorted T cell fraction (not recorded which). The source is a female donor with ankylosing spondylitis or in good health (not recorded which). Both conserved end residues are part of each CDR3. A D gene is named only where the DNA matches it firmly. A row's size may be missing; if present it is once, few, many or a size class.

CDR3 length	D gene	clone size	V gene	J gene	CDR3 DNA	CDR3 protein
14	.	few	TRBV9	TRBJ1-1	TGTGCCAGCAGCCCCAAGAGGGTTGGCTCTGAAGCTTTCTTT	CASSPKRVGSEAFF
15	.	many	TRBV9	TRBJ2-7	TGTGCCAGCAGCGTGGGACTCCTAGACGTGGGCGAGCAGTACTTC	CASSVGLLDVGEQYF
15	TRBD2	many	TRBV9	TRBJ2-1	TGTGCCAGCAGCGGGGGGGGACTAGCATACCATGAGCAGTTCTTC	CASSGGGLAYHEQFF
14	TRBD2	once	TRBV9	TRBJ2-7	TGTGCCAGCAGCGTATTTAGCGGGATTAGCGAGCAGTACTTC	CASSVFSGISEQYF
18	TRBD2	many	TRBV9	TRBJ2-3	TGTGCCAGCAGCGTAGGCAGATGGACTAGCGGGTTCACAGATACGCAGTATTTT	CASSVGRWTSGFTDTQYF
15	.	few	TRBV14	TRBJ2-7	TGTGCCAGCAGGCGGCAGGCCTTTTCCTCCTACGAGCAGTACTTC	CASRRQAFSSYEQYF
13	.	many	TRBV9	TRBJ2-7	TGTGCCAGCAGCGTGGGCGGAACCTACGAGCAGTACTTC	CASSVGGTYEQYF
15	TRBD1	many	TRBV9	TRBJ2-3	TGTGCCAGCAGCGGGGACAGGGGCCTCACAGATACGCAGTATTTT	CASSGDRGLTDTQYF
13	TRBD1	.	TRBV9	TRBJ2-7	TGTGCCAGCAGCCAGGGACAGGGCCGCGAGCAGTACTTC	CASSQGQGREQYF
14	.	many	TRBV9	TRBJ2-1	TGTGCCAGCAGCTCTGGGACGGCCGTCTACGAGCAGTTCTTC	CASSSGTAVYEQFF
16	TRBD1	.	TRBV9	TRBJ2-2	TGTGCCAGCAGCGTAGACCTGGACAGGGGTACCGGGGAGCTGTTTTTT	CASSVDLDRGTGELFF
15	TRBD1	.	TRBV9	TRBJ1-6	TGTGCCAGCAGCGTTGGGACAGGGGGTGGCTCACCCCTCCACTTT	CASSVGTGGGSPLHF
16	TRBD2	many	TRBV9	TRBJ2-7	TGTGCCAGCAGCCTAGGGAGCGGGAGTGTAGGCTACGAGCAGTACTTC	CASSLGSGSVGYEQYF
13	.	medium-sized	TRBV9	TRBJ1-1	TGTGCCAGCAGCGCCGATCCGGACACTGAAGCTTTCTTT	CASSADPDTEAFF
16	TRBD2	.	TRBV9	TRBJ2-3	TGTGCCAGCAGCGAGAGAGTAAGCGGGGGGGCGGATACGCAGTATTTT	CASSERVSGGADTQYF
15	.	many	TRBV9	TRBJ2-3	TGTGCCAGCAGCGTTAGATCGGCTAGCACAGATACGCAGTATTTT	CASSVRSASTDTQYF
16	.	few	TRBV9	TRBJ2-2	TGTGCCAGCAGCGTGCCGGGGGGCTCGAACACCGGGGAGCTGTTTTTT	CASSVPGGSNTGELFF
16	TRBD2	many	TRBV9	TRBJ2-1	TGTGCCAGCAGCGTAGAGGCGGGAGTGGTCTACAATGAGCAGTTCTTC	CASSVEAGVVYNEQFF
16	.	many	TRBV9	TRBJ2-2	TGTGCCAGCAGCGCCGGACTCGCCGCGAACACCGGGGAGCTGTTTTTT	CASSAGLAANTGELFF
17	TRBD2	.	TRBV9	TRBJ2-1	TGTGCCAGCAGCACCACTAGCGGGGTAGGCTCCTACAATGAGCAGTTCTTC	CASSTTSGVGSYNEQFF
14	.	few	TRBV9	TRBJ1-3	TGTGCCAGCAGCGGAGGGGACTCTGGAAACACCATATATTTT	CASSGGDSGNTIYF
17	TRBD1	many	TRBV9	TRBJ1-3	TGTGCCAGCAGCGCCGGAATGGGGACAGGGGGTAGAAACACCATATATTTT	CASSAGMGTGGRNTIYF
15	.	many	TRBV23-1	TRBJ1-4	TGCGCCAGCTCCCACGGGGAGTCAACTAATGAAAAACTGTTTTTT	CASSHGESTNEKLFF
18	.	many	TRBV9	TRBJ2-7	TGTGCCAGCAGCGTATCGATAGAGGCTTCGGGGACACCCTACGAGCAGTACTTC	CASSVSIEASGTPYEQYF
17	.	many	TRBV9	TRBJ2-3	TGTGCCAGCAGCGAGAGGGGTCTGGCGGGGCCCACAGATACGCAGTATTTT	CASSERGLAGPTDTQYF
15	.	.	TRBV9	TRBJ2-3	TGTGCCAGCAGCGCCGGACGGGGGTACACAGATACGCAGTATTTT	CASSAGRGYTDTQYF
15	.	many	TRBV9	TRBJ2-1	TGTGCCAGCAGCGTTTGGGGGGGGCTTAACAATGAGCAGTTCTTC	CASSVWGGLNNEQFF
15	TRBD2	many	TRBV9	TRBJ2-3	TGTGCCAGCAGCGTATTCGGGGGGTCCACAGATACGCAGTATTTT	CASSVFGGSTDTQYF
17	.	many	TRBV9	TRBJ2-2	TGTGCCAGCAGCGTATCCGACTCCTCCCGGGACACCGGGGAGCTGTTTTTT	CASSVSDSSRDTGELFF
16	TRBD2	.	TRBV9	TRBJ2-3	TGTGCCAGCAGCCCCCTAGCGGGTCCTTTTACAGATACGCAGTATTTT	CASSPLAGPFTDTQYF
17	TRBD1	medium-sized	TRBV9	TRBJ2-5	TGTGCCAGCAGCGAGTGGGCCGGGACAGGGGAACAAGAGACCCAGTACTTC	CASSEWAGTGEQETQYF
17	TRBD1	.	TRBV9	TRBJ2-5	TGTGCCAGCAGCGTAGTGGACAGGGGGCCAAGATTGGGGACCCAGTACTTC	CASSVVDRGPRLGTQYF
14	.	many	TRBV9	TRBJ2-1	TGTGCCAGCAGCCTAGGGTCGGGCTGGAATGAGCAGTTCTTC	CASSLGSGWNEQFF
14	TRBD2	many	TRBV9	TRBJ2-7	TGTGCCAGCAACCTAGCGGGGGGGCTTGACGAGCAGTACTTC	CASNLAGGLDEQYF
16	TRBD1	.	TRBV9	TRBJ2-1	TGTGCCAGCAGCGTAGGGGGGACAGGGACCAACAATGAGCAGTTCTTC	CASSVGGTGTNNEQFF
12	.	many	TRBV9	TRBJ2-3	TGTGCCAGCAGCGGGGGGAGAGATACGCAGTATTTT	CASSGGRDTQYF
18	TRBD1	many	TRBV9	TRBJ2-1	TGTGCCAGCACGAAACGACTAAACCCGGGACAGGGGGACAATGAGCAGTTCTTC	CASTKRLNPGQGDNEQFF
15	TRBD2	medium-sized	TRBV9	TRBJ2-7	TGTGCCAGCAGCCCCCGTAGGGACTACTCCTACGAGCAGTACTTC	CASSPRRDYSYEQYF
16	TRBD1	many	TRBV9	TRBJ2-3	TGTGCCAGCAGCGTAGCGGGGACAGGGATAGGAGATACGCAGTATTTT	CASSVAGTGIGDTQYF
16	TRBD2	many	TRBV9	TRBJ2-3	TGTGCCAGCAGCGCAACTAGCGGGGGGTACACAGATACGCAGTATTTT	CASSATSGGYTDTQYF
13	.	many	TRBV9	TRBJ2-7	TGTGCCAGCAGCCCACCCAACACGTACGAGCAGTACTTC	CASSPPNTYEQYF
15	.	.	TRBV9	TRBJ2-1	TGTGCCAGCAGCCCCGGGGGCAGCGGATACAATGAGCAGTTCTTC	CASSPGGSGYNEQFF
16	.	many	TRBV5-6	TRBJ1-4	TGTGCCGGCTTAAAAAGCCGGGGGCAGGAGAATGAAAAACTGTTTTTT	CAGLKSRGQENEKLFF
16	TRBD2	few	TRBV9	TRBJ2-1	TGTGCCAGCAGCCCCGGGACTAGCGGGTTTGGAAATGAGCAGTTCTTC	CASSPGTSGFGNEQFF
8	.	many	TRBV9	TRBJ1-2	TGTGCCAGAGAAGACTACACCTTC	CAREDYTF
15	.	few	TRBV9	TRBJ2-1	TGTGCCAGCAGCGTAGAGTGGGTCACCTACAATGAGCAGTTCTTC	CASSVEWVTYNEQFF
15	.	few	TRBV9	TRBJ2-1	TGTGCCAGCAGCCCCCATTGGCAGGCCTACAATGAGCAGTTCTTC	CASSPHWQAYNEQFF
16	.	many	TRBV9	TRBJ1-1	TGTGCCAGCAGCGTTGAATCAGGGGTTGAGAACACTGAAGCTTTCTTT	CASSVESGVENTEAFF
17	TRBD2	.	TRBV9	TRBJ2-5	TGTGCCAGCAGCGGAGGGACTAGCGGGAGGGCCGGGAAGACCCAGTACTTC	CASSGGTSGRAGKTQYF
13	.	few	TRBV9	TRBJ1-1	TGTGCCAGCAGTTCTGACAGGACCACTGAAGCTTTCTTT	CASSSDRTTEAFF
14	.	few	TRBV9	TRBJ2-2	TGTGCCAGCAGCGCAGGCGGTTTCACCGGGGAGCTGTTTTTT	CASSAGGFTGELFF
15	TRBD2	many	TRBV9	TRBJ2-1	TGTGCCAGCAGCGGAGCGGGAGGGCCTGTGGATGAGCAGTTCTTC	CASSGAGGPVDEQFF